The T cell receptor (beta chain) described here comes from a study of shared clonotypes between healthy human individuals. Whole-study context: Samples came from two female and a few male donors aged 18 to 49.

Sequencing used immunoSEQ multiplex PCR; TCRdb keeps in-frame clones, though not all of them. The sample comprises 450,000 to 650,000 clones, around three quarters of which are singletons, and more than 10% rests with the top ten. The CDR3 is 16 residues long. Germline V gene lookup returns CDR1 SGHVS and CDR2 FNYEAQ. V gave up 0 bases and J gave up 1 base, with 13 bases separating them. Sequenced sample: PBMCs. The J gene is TRBJ2-7, the V gene TRBV7-6; D is possibly TRBD2 (6 bases). The sequence was obtained from a woman aged 40 to 50 in good health. Some clones in this sample may be carry-over from other donors' samples. In DNA, the CDR3 is TGTGCCAGCAGCTTAGCGAGGAGGGAAACGTCCTACGAGCAGTACTTC. Amino acids: CASSLARRETSYEQYF.